The T cell receptor (beta chain) described here comes from a study of post-analysis software for immune sequencing data. Points on this clonotype: What it recognizes is unknown.

Prepared TCR beta cDNA libraries contained unique molecular identifiers. One entry per CDR3 protein, called by TCRdb with MiXCR from the PCR reads. The top ten clones hold around 4.5% of a sample with 800,000 to 950,000 distinct CDR3 sequences, roughly 50% of them seen once. Study-wide findings and caveats: A handful of TRBV segments appeared more often in patients than in controls, and TRBV5-6, TRBV5-1 and TRBV20-1 were among these.

Germline V lookup: CDR1 MNHEY, CDR2 SVGAGI. This CDR3 has 15 residues. The chain uses TRBV6-5 and TRBJ2-5, with TRBD2 identical over 8 bases. The end of the DNA aligns better with TRBJ2-7, so the J call may be wrong. The sample was blood. The sequence came from a girl aged 5-17 years with multiple sclerosis. The CDR3 DNA reads TGTGCCAGCAGCGACCGAGCGGGAGCGGCCCACGAGCAGTACTTC. Translated, it gives CASSDRAGAAHEQYF.